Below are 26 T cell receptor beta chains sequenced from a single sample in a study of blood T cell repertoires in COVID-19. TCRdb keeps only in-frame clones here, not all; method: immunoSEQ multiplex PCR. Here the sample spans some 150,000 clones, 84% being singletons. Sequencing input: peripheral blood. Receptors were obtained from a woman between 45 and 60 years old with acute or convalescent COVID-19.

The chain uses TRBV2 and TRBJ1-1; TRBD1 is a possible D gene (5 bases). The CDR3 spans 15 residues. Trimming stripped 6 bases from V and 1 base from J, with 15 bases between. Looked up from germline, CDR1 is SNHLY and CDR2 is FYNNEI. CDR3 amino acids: CASRLQETQNTEAFF. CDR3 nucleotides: TGTGCCAGCAGGTTACAGGAGACACAGAACACTGAAGCTTTCTTT.

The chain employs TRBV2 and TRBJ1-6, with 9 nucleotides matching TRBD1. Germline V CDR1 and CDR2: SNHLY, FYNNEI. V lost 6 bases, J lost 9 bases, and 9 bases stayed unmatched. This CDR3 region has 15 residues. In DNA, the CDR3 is TGTGCCAGCAGGCTACAGGGGGCGCGGGCTTCACCCCTCCACTTT. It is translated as CASRLQGARASPLHF.

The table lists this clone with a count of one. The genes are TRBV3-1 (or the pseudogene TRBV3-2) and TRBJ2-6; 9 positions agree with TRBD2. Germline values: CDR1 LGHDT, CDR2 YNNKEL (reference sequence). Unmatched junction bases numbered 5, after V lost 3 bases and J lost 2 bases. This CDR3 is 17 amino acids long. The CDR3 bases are TGTGCCAGCAGCCAGAGCGGGGGGATCGCTGGGGCCAACGTCCTGACTTTC. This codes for CASSQSGGIAGANVLTF.

The CDR3 coding sequence is TGTGCCAGCAGTCGACAGTTCCAAGAGACCCAGTACTTC. Translating it yields CASSRQFQETQYF. This chain uses TRBV6-2 or TRBV6-3 with TRBJ2-5; D is perhaps TRBD1 (5 bases). The V end was cut by 5 bases, the J end by 1 base, with 8 bases between. The CDR3 loop spans 13 amino acids. The germline CDR1 and CDR2 sequences are MNHEY and SVGEGT.

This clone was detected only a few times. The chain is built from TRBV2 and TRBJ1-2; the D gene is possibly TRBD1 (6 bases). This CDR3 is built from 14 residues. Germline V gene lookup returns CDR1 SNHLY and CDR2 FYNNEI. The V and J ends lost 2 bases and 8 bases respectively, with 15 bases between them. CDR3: CASSERTATAGYTF. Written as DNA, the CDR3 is TGTGCCAGCAGTGAAAGGACAGCAACGGCGGGCTACACCTTC.

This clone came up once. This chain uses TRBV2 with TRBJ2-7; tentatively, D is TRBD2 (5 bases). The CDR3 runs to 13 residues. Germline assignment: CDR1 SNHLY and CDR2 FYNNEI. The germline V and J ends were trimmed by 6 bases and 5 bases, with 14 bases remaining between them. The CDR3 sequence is CASRSGVGNEQYF. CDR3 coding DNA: TGTGCCAGCAGGAGCGGCGTCGGGAACGAGCAGTACTTC. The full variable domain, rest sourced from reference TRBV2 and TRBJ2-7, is EPEVTQTPSHQVTQMGQEVILRCVPISNHLYFYWYRQILGQKVEFLVSFYNNEISEKSEIFDDQFSVERPDGSNFTLKIRSTKLEDSAMYFCASRSGVGNEQYFGPGTRLTVT.

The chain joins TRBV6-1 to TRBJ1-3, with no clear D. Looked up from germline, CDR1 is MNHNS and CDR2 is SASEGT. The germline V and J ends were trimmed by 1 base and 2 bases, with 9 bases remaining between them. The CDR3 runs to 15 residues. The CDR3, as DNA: TGTGCCAGCAGTGAAGTTAGCGGGGCTGGAAACACCATATATTTT. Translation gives CASSEVSGAGNTIYF.

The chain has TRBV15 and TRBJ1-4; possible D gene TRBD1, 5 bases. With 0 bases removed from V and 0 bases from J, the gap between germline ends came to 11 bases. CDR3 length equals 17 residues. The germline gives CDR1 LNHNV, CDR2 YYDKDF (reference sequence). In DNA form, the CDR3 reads TGTGCCACCAGCAGAGAGGGGAGGGGAGCAACTAATGAAAAACTGTTTTTT. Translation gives CATSREGRGATNEKLFF.

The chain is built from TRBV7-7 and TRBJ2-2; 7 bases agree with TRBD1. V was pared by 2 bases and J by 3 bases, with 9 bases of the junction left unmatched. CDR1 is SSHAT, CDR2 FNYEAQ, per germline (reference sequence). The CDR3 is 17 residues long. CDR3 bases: TGTGCCAGCAGCTTACGGGATAAAGGGGGCGACACCGGGGAGCTGTTTTTT. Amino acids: CASSLRDKGGDTGELFF.

CDR3 DNA: TGCAGCATACACCGGCGGGTCTACAATGAGCAGTTCTTC. Amino acid sequence: CSIHRRVYNEQFF. This rearrangement joins TRBV29-1 to TRBJ2-1, with a possible D match to TRBD2 (5 bases). The CDR3 covers 13 residues. Deletions cut 8 bases from V and 3 bases from J, with 14 bases between. CDR1 is SQVTM, CDR2 ANQGSEA, per germline.

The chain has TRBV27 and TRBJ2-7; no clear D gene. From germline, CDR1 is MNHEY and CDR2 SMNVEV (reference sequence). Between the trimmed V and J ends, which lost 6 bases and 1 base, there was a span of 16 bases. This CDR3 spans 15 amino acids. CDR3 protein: CASSRQINFSYEQYF. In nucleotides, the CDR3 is TGTGCCAGCAGCCGACAAATAAACTTTTCCTACGAGCAGTACTTC.

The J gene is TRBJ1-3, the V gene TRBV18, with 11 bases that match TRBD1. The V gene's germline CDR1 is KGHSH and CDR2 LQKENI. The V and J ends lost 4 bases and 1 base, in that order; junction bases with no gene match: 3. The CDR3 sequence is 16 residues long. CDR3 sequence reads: CASSLGTGGSGNTIYF. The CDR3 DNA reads TGTGCCAGCTCACTAGGGACAGGGGGATCTGGAAACACCATATATTTT.

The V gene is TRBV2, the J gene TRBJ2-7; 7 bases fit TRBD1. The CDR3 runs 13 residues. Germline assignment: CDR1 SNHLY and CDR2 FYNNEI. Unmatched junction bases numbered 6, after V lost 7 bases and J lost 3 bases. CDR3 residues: CASTLGQYYEQYF. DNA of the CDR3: TGTGCCAGCACCCTGGGACAGTACTACGAGCAGTACTTC.

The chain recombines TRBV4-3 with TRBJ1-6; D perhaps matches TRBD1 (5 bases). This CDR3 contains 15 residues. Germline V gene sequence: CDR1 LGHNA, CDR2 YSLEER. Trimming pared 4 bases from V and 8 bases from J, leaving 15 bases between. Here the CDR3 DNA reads TGCGCCAGCAGCCCCGGTCGGGACTCCTATTCACCCCTCCACTTT. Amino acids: CASSPGRDSYSPLHF.

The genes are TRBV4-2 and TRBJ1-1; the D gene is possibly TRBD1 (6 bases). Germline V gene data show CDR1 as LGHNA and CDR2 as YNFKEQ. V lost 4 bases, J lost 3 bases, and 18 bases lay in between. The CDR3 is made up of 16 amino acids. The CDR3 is CASSLGAAAGDTEAFF. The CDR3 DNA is TGTGCCAGCAGCCTCGGGGCGGCCGCAGGGGACACTGAAGCTTTCTTT.

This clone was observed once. CDR3 region: CASSPLYGTGKDYGYTF. The DNA for the CDR3 is TGTGCCAGTAGTCCGTTGTACGGGACAGGGAAGGACTATGGCTACACCTTC. The V and J genes are TRBV19 and TRBJ1-2; 9 bases line up with TRBD1. The CDR3 runs 17 residues. Germline trimming cut 5 bases from V and 3 bases from J; bases unmatched to any gene: 13. CDR1 is LNHDA and CDR2 is SQIVND in the germline V gene (reference sequence). Filled out from reference TRBV19 and TRBJ1-2, the complete variable domain reads DGGITQSPKYLFRKEGQNVTLSCEQNLNHDAMYWYRQDPGQGLRLIYYSQIVNDFQKGDIAEGYSVSREKKESFPLTVTSAQKNPTAFYLCASSPLYGTGKDYGYTFGSGTRLTVV.

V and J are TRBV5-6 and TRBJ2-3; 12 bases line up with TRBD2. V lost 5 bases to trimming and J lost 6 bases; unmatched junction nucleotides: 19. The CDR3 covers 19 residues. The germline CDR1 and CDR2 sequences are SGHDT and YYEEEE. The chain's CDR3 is CASRGRGLAGAYIGDTQYF. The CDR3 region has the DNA TGTGCCAGCAGGGGTAGGGGACTAGCGGGTGCCTACATAGGGGATACGCAGTATTTT.

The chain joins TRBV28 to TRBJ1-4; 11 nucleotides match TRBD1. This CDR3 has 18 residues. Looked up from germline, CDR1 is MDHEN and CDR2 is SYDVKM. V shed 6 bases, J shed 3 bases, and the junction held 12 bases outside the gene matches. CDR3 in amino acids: CASSVMDRGRVANEKLFF. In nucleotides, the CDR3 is TGTGCCAGCAGCGTCATGGACAGGGGGCGCGTGGCTAATGAAAAACTGTTTTTT.

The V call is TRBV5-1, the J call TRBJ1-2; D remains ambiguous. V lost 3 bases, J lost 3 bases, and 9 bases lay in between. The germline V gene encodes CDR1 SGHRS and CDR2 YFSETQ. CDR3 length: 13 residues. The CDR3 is CASSSLSDYGYTF. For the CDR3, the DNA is TGCGCCAGCAGCTCCCTGTCAGACTATGGCTACACCTTC. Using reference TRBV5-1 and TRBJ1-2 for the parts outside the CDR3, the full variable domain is KAGVTQTPRYLIKTRGQQVTLSCSPISGHRSVSWYQQTPGQGLQFLFEYFSETQRNKGNFPGRFSGRQFSNSRSEMNVSTLELGDSALYLCASSSLSDYGYTFGSGTRLTVV.

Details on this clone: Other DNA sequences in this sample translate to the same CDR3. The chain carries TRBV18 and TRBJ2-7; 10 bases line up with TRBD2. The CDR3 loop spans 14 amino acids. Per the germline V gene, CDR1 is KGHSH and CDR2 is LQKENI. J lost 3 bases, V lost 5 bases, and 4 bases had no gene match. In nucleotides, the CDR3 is TGTGCCAGCTCAGAGTTAGCGGGGGGCTACGAGCAGTACTTC. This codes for CASSELAGGYEQYF.

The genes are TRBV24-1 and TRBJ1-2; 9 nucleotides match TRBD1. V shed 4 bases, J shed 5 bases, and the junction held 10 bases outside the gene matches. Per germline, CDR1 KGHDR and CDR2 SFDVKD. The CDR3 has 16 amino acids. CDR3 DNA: TGTGCCACCAGTGAGGACACAGGGGGCTCTCTATATGGCTACACCTTC. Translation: CATSEDTGGSLYGYTF.

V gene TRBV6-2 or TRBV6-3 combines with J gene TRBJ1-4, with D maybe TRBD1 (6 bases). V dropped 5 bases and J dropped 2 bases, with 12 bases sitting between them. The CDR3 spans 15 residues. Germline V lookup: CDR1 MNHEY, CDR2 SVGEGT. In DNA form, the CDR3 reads TGTGCCAGCAGTACGCGGACAGCCACTAATGAAAAACTGTTTTTT. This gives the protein CASSTRTATNEKLFF.

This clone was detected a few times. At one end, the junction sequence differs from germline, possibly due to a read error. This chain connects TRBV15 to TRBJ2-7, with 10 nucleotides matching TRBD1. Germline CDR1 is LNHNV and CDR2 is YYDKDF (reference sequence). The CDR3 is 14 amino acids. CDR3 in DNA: TGTGCCACCAGCGGAGACAGGGGGCCATACGAGCAGTACTTC. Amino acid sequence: CATSGDRGPYEQYF.

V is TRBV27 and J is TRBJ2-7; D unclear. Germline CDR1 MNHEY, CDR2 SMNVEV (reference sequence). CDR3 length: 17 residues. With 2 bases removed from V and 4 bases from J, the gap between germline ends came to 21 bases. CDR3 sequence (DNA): TGTGCCAGCAGTTTAGGAACGTTCGTAGCAACCGGATACGAGCAGTACTTC. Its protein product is CASSLGTFVATGYEQYF.

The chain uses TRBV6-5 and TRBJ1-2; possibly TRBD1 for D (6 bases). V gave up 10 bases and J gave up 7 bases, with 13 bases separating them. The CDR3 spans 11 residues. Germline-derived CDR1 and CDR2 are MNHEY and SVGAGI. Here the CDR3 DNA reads TGTGCCACAGCGACAGGATCTGGCTACACCTTC. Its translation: CATATGSGYTF.

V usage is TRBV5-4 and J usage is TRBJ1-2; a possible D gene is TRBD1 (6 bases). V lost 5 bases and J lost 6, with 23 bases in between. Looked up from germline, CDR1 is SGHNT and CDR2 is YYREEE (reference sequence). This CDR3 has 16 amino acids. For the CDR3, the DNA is TGTGCCAGCAGAGGGGCAGGGGAGGGTTTAAGTAATGGCTACACCTTC. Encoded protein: CASRGAGEGLSNGYTF. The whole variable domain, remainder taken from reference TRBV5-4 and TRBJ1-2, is ETGVTQSPTHLIKTRGQQVTLRCSSQSGHNTVSWYQQALGQGPQFIFQYYREEENGRGNFPPRFSGLQFPNYSSELNVNALELDDSALYLCASRGAGEGLSNGYTFGSGTRLTVV.